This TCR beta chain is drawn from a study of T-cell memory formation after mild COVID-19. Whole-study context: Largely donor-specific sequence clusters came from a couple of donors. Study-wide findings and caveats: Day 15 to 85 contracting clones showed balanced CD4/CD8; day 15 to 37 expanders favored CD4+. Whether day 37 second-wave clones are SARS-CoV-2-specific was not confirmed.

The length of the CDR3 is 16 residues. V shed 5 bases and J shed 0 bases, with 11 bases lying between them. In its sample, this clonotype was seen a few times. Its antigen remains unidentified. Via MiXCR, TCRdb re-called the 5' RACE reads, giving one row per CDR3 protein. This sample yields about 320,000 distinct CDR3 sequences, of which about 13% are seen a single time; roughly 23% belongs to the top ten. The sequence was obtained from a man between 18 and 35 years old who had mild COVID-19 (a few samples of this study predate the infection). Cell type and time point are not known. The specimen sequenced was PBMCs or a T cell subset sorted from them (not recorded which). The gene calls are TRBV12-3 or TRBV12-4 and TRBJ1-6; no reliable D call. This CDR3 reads CASSPTRLSYNSPLHF. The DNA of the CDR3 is TGTGCCAGCAGTCCTACACGGCTCTCCTATAATTCACCCCTCCACTTT.